The 28 T cell receptor beta chains below come from one sample, sequenced in a study of graft-versus-host responses after intestinal transplantation. This table comes from immunoSEQ multiplex PCR, and its TCRdb copy is limited to in-frame clones, with some not included. The sample shows 14,000 or so clones, around two fifths of them seen only once. The researchers put approximately 200,000 CFSE-labeled responder cells into plates with approximately 200,000 irradiated, violet-dye-labeled stimulator cells. The material was alloreactive CD8+ T cells from a mixed lymphocyte reaction culture, obtained before intestinal transplant. Subset meaning: CFSE-low proliferating T cells sorted from roughly six-day pre-transplant mixed lymphocyte reaction (GvH or HvG direction). The receptors originated from a human patient who received an intestinal transplant.

The rearrangement uses TRBV7-9 and TRBJ1-2; D is uncertain. The CDR3 contains 13 residues. Germline V lookup: CDR1 SEHNR, CDR2 FQNEAQ (reference sequence). V was clipped by 1 base and J by 6 bases, with 9 bases between them. DNA for the CDR3: TGTGCCAGCAGCTTAGGGGCGGGGAATGGCTACACCTTC. It yields the protein CASSLGAGNGYTF.

This sequence joins TRBV6-5 and TRBJ1-2, with D maybe TRBD1 (5 bases). Germline loops: CDR1 MNHEY, CDR2 SVGAGI. The CDR3 sequence is 15 residues long. V shed 2 bases and J shed 6 bases, with 16 bases lying between them. As DNA, the CDR3 is TGTGCCAGCAGTTACGAGGCGTGGGGGGGGAATGGCTACACCTTC. This codes for CASSYEAWGGNGYTF.

The chain has TRBV27 and TRBJ2-7, with TRBD1 identical over 9 bases. This CDR3 is 16 amino acids long. CDR1 and CDR2 (germline): MNHEY, SMNVEV (reference sequence). The V segment lost 0 bases and the J segment 7 bases; nucleotides outside the gene matches: 10. CDR3: CASSLSVGTGPGEQYF. Here the CDR3 DNA reads TGTGCCAGCAGTTTATCGGTTGGGACAGGGCCAGGGGAGCAGTACTTC.

This clone counts as medium-sized. The J gene is TRBJ2-2, the V gene TRBV19; TRBD2 agrees at 8 bases. The CDR3 covers 15 residues. J gave up 3 bases and V 7 bases, and 7 bases lay outside the gene matches. Per germline, CDR1 LNHDA and CDR2 SQIVND (reference sequence). The CDR3 protein is CASIPLAGYTGELFF. The CDR3 DNA is TGTGCCAGTATCCCTTTAGCGGGGTACACCGGGGAGCTGTTTTTT.

This clone turned up a few times. The CDR3 spells CASSLGLAGSYEQYF. The DNA of the CDR3 is TGTGCCAGCAGTTTGGGACTAGCGGGTTCCTACGAGCAGTACTTC. V usage is TRBV28 and J usage is TRBJ2-7, with 12 bases identical to TRBD2. The trim removed 3 bases at V and 1 base at J, leaving 1 base unmatched. CDR3 length: 15 amino acids. Germline assignment: CDR1 MDHEN and CDR2 SYDVKM.

V is TRBV6-6 and J is TRBJ2-3; D is unresolved. V lost 0 bases, J lost 1 base, and 5 bases lay in between. The V gene's germline CDR1 is MNHNY and CDR2 SVGAGI (reference sequence). This CDR3 spans 14 amino acids. For the CDR3, the DNA is TGTGCCAGCAGTTACTCGACTGGCACAGATACGCAGTATTTT. Translating it yields CASSYSTGTDTQYF.

The V call is TRBV4-3, the J call TRBJ1-2; 9 bases are a match to TRBD1. Germline CDR1 LGHNA, CDR2 YSLEER. The V segment lost 0 bases and the J segment 4 bases; nucleotides outside the gene matches: 6. The CDR3 runs to 16 residues. CDR3 region: CASSQDWTGVGYGYTF. The CDR3 DNA reads as TGCGCCAGCAGCCAAGATTGGACAGGGGTAGGCTATGGCTACACCTTC.

This clone is deemed medium-sized. At the DNA level, this CDR3 is encoded by other sequences in the same sample as well. The chain links TRBV7-9 to TRBJ2-7; no definite D call. Germline V gene data show CDR1 as SEHNR and CDR2 as FQNEAQ (reference sequence). The CDR3 is 13 residues long. Trimming removed 0 bases from V and 3 bases from J, with 6 bases in between. The CDR3, as DNA: TGTGCCAGCAGCTTAGCGGGCAGCTACGAGCAGTACTTC. Protein product: CASSLAGSYEQYF.

This clone appeared a few times. The chain uses TRBV5-6 and TRBJ2-3; D is possibly TRBD2 (5 bases). V lost 1 base to trimming and J lost 0 bases, with 9 bases between them. The CDR3 has 15 amino acids. The V gene's germline CDR1 is SGHDT and CDR2 YYEEEE. The CDR3 DNA reads as TGTGCCAGCAGCTTGCTACTAGAGAGCACAGATACGCAGTATTTT. It codes for CASSLLLESTDTQYF.

The V gene is TRBV29-1, the J gene TRBJ2-1; 9 bases map to TRBD2. With V trimmed by 7 bases and J by 1 base, 2 bases remained unmatched. The CDR3 covers 13 residues. CDR1 and CDR2 (germline): SQVTM, ANQGSEA. CDR3 DNA sequence: TGCAGCGCGCGGGGGGGGTCCTACAATGAGCAGTTCTTC. Amino acid sequence: CSARGGSYNEQFF.

Sample share makes this clone medium-sized (0.01 to 0.1%). V gene TRBV6-1 combines with J gene TRBJ2-7; D gene uncertain. Germline CDR1 and CDR2: MNHNS and SASEGT. V was pared by 4 bases and J by 2 bases, with 9 bases between. The CDR3 totals 13 residues. Here the CDR3 DNA reads TGTGCCAGCAGTGCGCGCAACCCCTACGAGCAGTACTTC. It encodes CASSARNPYEQYF.

The chain combines TRBV19 with TRBJ2-1; 13 bases match TRBD2. The CDR3 length is 15 residues. Germline lookup yields CDR1 LNHDA and CDR2 SQIVND (reference sequence). With V trimmed by 5 bases and J by 6 bases, 4 bases remained unmatched. This CDR3 is CASSVLAGGPNEQFF. CDR3 nucleotide sequence: TGTGCCAGTAGTGTACTAGCGGGAGGGCCCAATGAGCAGTTCTTC.

The chain carries TRBV7-9 and TRBJ2-5, with 7 bases that match TRBD1. Germline-derived CDR1 and CDR2 are SEHNR and FQNEAQ (reference sequence). With 6 bases clipped from V and 1 base from J, the junction kept 2 bases outside the gene matches. The CDR3 spans 13 residues. The CDR3, as DNA: TGTGCCAGCAGATCAGGGGGCCAAGAGACCCAGTACTTC. This translates into CASRSGGQETQYF.

The rearrangement joins TRBV5-5 to TRBJ2-5, with 9 bases identical to TRBD2. Looked up from germline, CDR1 is SGHKS and CDR2 is YYEKEE (reference sequence). The CDR3 totals 16 residues. J gave up 1 base and V 4 bases, and 8 bases lay outside the gene matches. In DNA, the CDR3 is TGTGCCAGCAGCCTCTGGACTAGCGCTTTCCAAGAGACCCAGTACTTC. Translation gives CASSLWTSAFQETQYF.

This clone appeared a few times. The chain has TRBV27 and TRBJ2-5, with 9 bases identical to TRBD1. The DNA end lines up better with TRBJ2-7; the J call may be wrong. This CDR3 has 17 amino acids. Germline CDR1 reads MNHEY; CDR2 reads SMNVEV (reference sequence). The CDR3 is CASSLSGQGPSSYEQYF. DNA of the CDR3: TGTGCCAGCAGTTTATCGGGACAGGGTCCGAGCTCCTACGAGCAGTACTTC.

This clone appeared a few times. The chain carries TRBV6-1 and TRBJ1-1; tentatively, D is TRBD1 (5 bases). Germline assignment: CDR1 MNHNS and CDR2 SASEGT. This CDR3 region has 13 residues. V dropped 6 bases and J dropped 1 base, with 9 bases sitting between them. CDR3 protein: CASRTGANTEAFF. The CDR3 nucleotides are TGTGCCAGCAGAACAGGCGCGAACACTGAAGCTTTCTTT.

This chain links TRBV15 with TRBJ2-2; 7 bases are shared with TRBD2. Germline lookup yields CDR1 LNHNV and CDR2 YYDKDF (reference sequence). CDR3 length: 14 residues. After removal of 4 bases from V and 5 bases from J, the junction contained 4 bases not matched to a gene. CDR3 region: CATSNLADTGELFF. The CDR3 nucleotides are TGTGCCACCAGCAATCTAGCGGATACCGGGGAGCTGTTTTTT.

Only a few counts were recorded for this clone. This rearrangement joins TRBV27 to TRBJ2-7; 7 bases map to TRBD1. After removal of 3 bases from V and 2 bases from J, the junction contained 10 bases not matched to a gene. The CDR3 runs to 16 residues. Germline lookup yields CDR1 MNHEY and CDR2 SMNVEV (reference sequence). The CDR3 sequence: CASSLSLPDRAYEQYF. As DNA, the CDR3 is TGTGCCAGCAGTTTGTCCCTCCCCGACAGGGCCTACGAGCAGTACTTC.

The chain couples TRBV9 to TRBJ1-4; D is perhaps TRBD1 (6 bases). CDR1 is SGDLS, CDR2 YYNGEE, per germline. V dropped 3 bases and J dropped 7 bases, with 13 bases sitting between them. This CDR3 has 14 amino acids. CDR3 amino acids: CASSEQGLSEKLFF. CDR3 nucleotides: TGTGCCAGCAGCGAACAGGGTCTGAGTGAAAAACTGTTTTTT.

The chain links TRBV4-1 to TRBJ1-1; 8 bases map to TRBD1. The length of the CDR3 is 12 residues. Germline V lookup: CDR1 MGHRA, CDR2 YSYEKL. The ends lost 3 bases at V and 6 bases at J; junction bases unmatched: 0. The chain's CDR3 is CASSQTGAEAFF. CDR3 in DNA: TGCGCCAGCAGCCAGACAGGGGCTGAAGCTTTCTTT.

In its sample, this clone was seen a few times. The V and J genes are TRBV19 and TRBJ1-5; 9 bases match TRBD1. The V gene end was trimmed by 7 bases and the J gene end by 0 bases; junction bases not matched to a gene: 7. The CDR3 runs 16 residues. Looked up from germline, CDR1 is LNHDA and CDR2 is SQIVND (reference sequence). The CDR3 protein is CASKTGGDYSNQPQHF. DNA of the CDR3: TGTGCCAGTAAAACAGGGGGCGATTATAGCAATCAGCCCCAGCATTTT.

The CDR3 sequence is CASSGSVAGGGEQFF. The DNA of the CDR3 is TGTGCCAGTAGTGGATCGGTAGCGGGAGGTGGTGAGCAGTTCTTC. This chain joins TRBV19 and TRBJ2-1; TRBD2 agrees at 10 bases. Germline values: CDR1 LNHDA, CDR2 SQIVND (reference sequence). This CDR3 spans 15 amino acids. Trimming removed 5 bases from V and 9 bases from J; junction bases left unmatched: 10.

The chain is built from TRBV6-6 and TRBJ2-7; TRBD1 matches 9 bases. V dropped 5 bases and J dropped 9; count of bases not matched to a gene: 11. Germline CDR1 reads MNHNY; CDR2 reads SVGAGI (reference sequence). This CDR3 is built from 14 residues. The CDR3 spells CASSNGQGTKGQYF. The DNA for the CDR3 is TGTGCCAGCAGTAATGGACAGGGGACTAAAGGGCAGTACTTC.

The chain is built from TRBV19 and TRBJ2-4, with 9 bases matching TRBD1. The CDR3 has 14 residues. Germline CDR1 LNHDA, CDR2 SQIVND (reference sequence). V lost 3 bases to trimming and J lost 6 bases; unmatched junction nucleotides: 3. CDR3 loop: CASSIGTGRNIQYF. The CDR3 DNA sequence: TGTGCCAGTAGTATCGGGACAGGGAGAAACATTCAGTACTTC.

The table lists this clone with a few counts. The rearrangement links TRBV11-2 to TRBJ1-1, with D unresolved. Germline-derived CDR1 and CDR2 are SGHAT and FQNNGV. V shed 3 bases and J shed 3 bases, with 8 bases lying between them. The CDR3 contains 13 residues. The CDR3 DNA reads as TGTGCCAGCAGCTTGGCCCTGGACACTGAAGCTTTCTTT. Its protein product is CASSLALDTEAFF.

V gene TRBV9 combines with J gene TRBJ2-3; TRBD2 matches at 10 bases. V shed 4 bases and J 5 bases; nucleotides not matched to a gene: 7. Germline CDR1 SGDLS, CDR2 YYNGEE. The CDR3 runs to 15 residues. The CDR3 protein is CASSFSGGWGDTQYF. DNA for the CDR3: TGTGCCAGCAGCTTTAGCGGGGGGTGGGGAGATACGCAGTATTTT.

This clone has only a few counts. This rearrangement joins TRBV6-1 to TRBJ1-2; TRBD1 might be the D (5 bases). Deletions cut 5 bases from V and 7 bases from J, with 11 bases between. The CDR3 loop spans 12 amino acids. Germline V gives CDR1 MNHNS, CDR2 SASEGT. The CDR3 reads CASSYWGGGYTF. For the CDR3, the DNA is TGTGCCAGCAGTTATTGGGGGGGTGGCTACACCTTC.

By proportion, this clone is medium-sized. V usage is TRBV2 and J usage is TRBJ2-7, with D uncertain. The CDR3 has 11 residues. CDR1 SNHLY and CDR2 FYNNEI come from the germline V gene. Deletions cut 9 bases from V and 2 bases from J, with 8 bases between. In DNA form, the CDR3 reads TGTGCCAGAGAGGAACCCTACGAGCAGTACTTC. This gives the protein CAREEPYEQYF.